The present T cell receptor (beta chain) was sequenced within a study of response to subunit inactivated influenza vaccine. TCRdb reprocessed the RT-PCR reads via MiXCR and lists one record per CDR3 protein. Of about 570,000 distinct CDR3 sequences detected, approximately 10% appear once; the ten largest clones hold around 10%. This clonotype was seen only a few times. The junction had 3 bases not matched to a gene; V was cut back by 6 bases and J by 1 base. The V gene's germline CDR1 is MNHEY and CDR2 SVGEGT. The CDR3 consists of 16 residues. The sample was also reused in another study, on T cells expressing NK-cell markers. This second study notes: 5'RACE template switching with UMIs generated TCR beta cDNA. Out of eight donors sequenced, seven tested HCMV-seropositive and the remaining one seronegative.

The chain joins TRBV6-2 or TRBV6-3 to TRBJ2-1; 13 nucleotides align to TRBD2. The receptor's source is a man over 45 who received an inactivated influenza vaccine. The sequenced sample was PBMCs from blood, obtained on the day of vaccination. DNA of the CDR3: TGTGCCAGCAGCTCGGGACTAGCGGGATCCTACAATGAGCAGTTCTTC. This codes for CASSSGLAGSYNEQFF.